This is a list of T cell receptor beta chains from one sample in a study of OX40 agonist ivuxolimab in advanced cancers. Sequencing was performed with immunoSEQ multiplex PCR; in TCRdb, only in-frame clones are kept and a portion is missing. The sample includes more than 80,000 clones, roughly 93% of them seen just once. This specimen consisted of CD4+ or CD8+ T cells sorted from blood, obtained in a trial of the OX40 agonist ivuxolimab. The origin of the receptors is an adult with an advanced solid tumor such as melanoma, head and neck, liver or kidney cancer. Both conserved end residues are part of each CDR3. The D gene is left open where the match is weak. Clone size is stated in some rows and not others, as once, few, many or a class when expanded.

CATGAGRQPQHF,TGTGCCACCGGCGCGGGGCGGCAGCCCCAGCATTTT,TRBV6-6,TRBJ1-5,.,.
CASMRGTNTGELFF,TGTGCCAGTATGCGGGGGACTAACACCGGGGAGCTGTTTTTT,TRBV19,TRBJ2-2,TRBD2,.
CASSYLGEQYF,TGTGCCAGCAGCTACCTGGGGGAGCAGTACTTC,TRBV7-2,TRBJ2-7,.,.
CASSPLPASEAFF,TGTGCCAGCAGCCCACTCCCCGCCAGTGAAGCTTTCTTT,TRBV6-6,TRBJ1-1,.,.
CASSLGVGESLGVNQPQHF,TGTGCCAGCAGCTTAGGAGTTGGGGAAAGCCTTGGCGTAAATCAGCCCCAGCATTTT,TRBV7-9,TRBJ1-5,.,.
CASSLTSGTGGSYEQYF,TGTGCCAGCAGCTTAACCTCCGGGACAGGGGGCTCCTACGAGCAGTACTTC,TRBV7-9,TRBJ2-7,TRBD1,.
CASTGKTSPYEQYF,TGTGCCAGCACGGGAAAGACTAGCCCCTACGAGCAGTACTTC,TRBV28,TRBJ2-7,TRBD2,.
CASSPLAGGPHEQFF,TGTGCCAGCAGCCCACTAGCGGGAGGGCCGCATGAGCAGTTCTTC,TRBV6-4,TRBJ2-1,TRBD2,.
CASRPSNGGSTDTQYF,TGTGCCAGCAGGCCCTCCAACGGGGGTTCCACAGATACGCAGTATTTT,TRBV11-2,TRBJ2-3,.,.
CASSELGETQYF,TGTGCCAGCAGTGAATTGGGGGAGACCCAGTACTTC,TRBV2,TRBJ2-5,.,few
CASTPTEGQPQHF,TGTGCCAGCACACCAACCGAAGGTCAGCCCCAGCATTTT,TRBV6-5,TRBJ1-5,.,.
CASRIGTGSVYYGYTF,TGTGCCAGCAGGATCGGGACAGGGTCCGTTTACTATGGCTACACCTTC,TRBV28,TRBJ1-2,TRBD1,.
CASSLGESNEQFF,TGTGCCAGCAGTTTAGGTGAATCCAATGAGCAGTTCTTC,TRBV27,TRBJ2-1,.,.
CASSQQGLAGANVLTF,TGTGCCAGCAGCCAACAGGGGCTTGCCGGGGCCAACGTCCTGACTTTC,TRBV7-3,TRBJ2-6,TRBD1,.
CASIGQLSQPQHF,TGTGCCAGTATAGGGCAGTTAAGTCAGCCCCAGCATTTT,TRBV19,TRBJ1-5,.,.
CASSYPNQETQYF,TGTGCCAGCAGTTACCCAAATCAAGAGACCCAGTACTTC,TRBV6-6,TRBJ2-5,.,.
CASSWDLAGEDTQYF,TGTGCCAGCAGCTGGGACCTAGCGGGAGAAGATACGCAGTATTTT,TRBV7-9,TRBJ2-3,TRBD2,.
CASSGGRGTQYF,TGCGCCAGCAGTGGGGGCAGAGGGACGCAGTATTTT,TRBV10-1,TRBJ2-3,.,once
CASSLQLTGNLFF,TGTGCCAGCAGCCTTCAACTAACTGGAAACCTGTTTTTT,TRBV9,TRBJ1-4,.,.
CASSEAGTRDEQFF,TGTGCCAGCAGTGAGGCGGGGACGAGGGATGAGCAGTTCTTC,TRBV25-1,TRBJ2-1,.,.
CASGPTGTTSETQYF,TGTGCTAGTGGACCTACCGGGACTACCTCAGAGACCCAGTACTTC,TRBV12-5,TRBJ2-5,TRBD2,.
CASSPDSSGELFF,TGTGCCAGCAGCCCGGACTCTAGCGGGGAGCTGTTTTTT,TRBV7-2,TRBJ2-2,.,.
CASSVLPSGGFTDTQYF,TGTGCCAGCAGTGTCCTCCCTAGCGGCGGCTTCACAGATACGCAGTATTTT,TRBV6-1,TRBJ2-3,TRBD2,.
CASRLGDRRDSNQPQHF,TGTGCCAGCCGCTTAGGGGACAGGCGCGATAGCAATCAGCCCCAGCATTTT,TRBV7-3,TRBJ1-5,TRBD1,.
CASSMRGYQETQYF,TGCGCCAGCAGCATGAGGGGGTACCAAGAGACCCAGTACTTC,TRBV5-1,TRBJ2-5,.,.
CASSAGGWGYTF,TGTGCCAGCAGCGCAGGGGGTTGGGGCTACACCTTC,TRBV9,TRBJ1-2,TRBD1,few
CATSRRPIASGRVGDTQYF,TGTGCCACCAGCAGGAGGCCAATCGCTAGCGGGAGGGTGGGAGATACGCAGTATTTT,TRBV15,TRBJ2-3,TRBD2,once
CASSFGVSGSLYNEQFF,TGTGCCAGCAGCTTCGGGGTCAGCGGGAGTTTGTACAATGAGCAGTTCTTC,TRBV9,TRBJ2-1,TRBD2,.
CASSHLTGEKQYF,TGCGCCAGCAGCCACTTAACAGGCGAAAAGCAGTATTTT,TRBV4-1,TRBJ2-3,.,.
CSAYRDHGYTF,TGCAGTGCTTACAGGGATCATGGCTACACCTTC,TRBV20-1,TRBJ1-2,.,once
CASSSSPGQGASSYEQYF,TGTGCCAGCAGTTCTTCTCCGGGACAGGGGGCTTCCTCCTACGAGCAGTACTTC,TRBV28,TRBJ2-7,TRBD1,.
CAISEALESEQFF,TGTGCCATCAGTGAGGCCCTGGAGAGTGAGCAGTTCTTC,TRBV10-3,TRBJ2-1,.,.
CASSFTDTQYF,TGTGCCAGCAGCTTCACAGATACGCAGTATTTT,TRBV11-3,TRBJ2-3,.,.
CASSISGIFTDTQYF,TGCGCCAGCAGCATCTCCGGGATCTTCACAGATACGCAGTATTTT,TRBV5-1,TRBJ2-3,.,.
CASSPGPAYGYTF,TGTGCCAGTAGTCCGGGCCCCGCCTATGGCTACACCTTC,TRBV19,TRBJ1-2,.,.
CASSLEGTGGGNEQFF,TGTGCCAGCAGCTTAGAAGGGACTGGGGGGGGGAATGAGCAGTTCTTC,TRBV7-9,TRBJ2-1,TRBD2,.
CASSLRRTGNEQFF,TGTGCCAGCAGCTTAAGGAGGACTGGAAATGAGCAGTTCTTC,TRBV7-2,TRBJ2-1,.,.
CASSPGLAGGPSTDTQYF,TGTGCCAGCAGCCCGGGACTAGCGGGAGGGCCGAGCACAGATACGCAGTATTTT,TRBV4-2,TRBJ2-3,TRBD2,.
CASSLVQLKISNQPQHF,TGTGCTAGCAGCTTAGTACAGCTGAAGATTAGCAATCAGCCCCAGCATTTT,TRBV7-7,TRBJ1-5,.,.
CASTGSGTGGLVQREQYF,TGTGCCAGCACTGGGTCGGGGACAGGGGGCTTGGTTCAGCGCGAGCAGTACTTC,TRBV2,TRBJ2-7,TRBD1,.
CASSLKVEGTTEAFF,TGCGCCAGCAGCCTAAAGGTGGAGGGGACAACTGAAGCTTTCTTT,TRBV4-3,TRBJ1-1,.,.
CASSRVRFSGNTIYF,TGTGCCAGCTCACGTGTCCGGTTCTCTGGAAACACCATATATTTT,TRBV18,TRBJ1-3,.,.
CASSSRSTGAEAFF,TGTGCCAGCAGCTCAAGATCTACAGGGGCTGAAGCTTTCTTT,TRBV7-8,TRBJ1-1,TRBD1,.
CASSLGQPYGYTF,TGTGCCAGCAGTTTGGGACAGCCCTATGGCTACACCTTC,TRBV6-5,TRBJ1-2,TRBD1,.
CASAGSFRGANVLTF,TGTGCCAGCGCAGGATCTTTTCGAGGGGCCAACGTCCTGACTTTC,TRBV7-2,TRBJ2-6,.,.
CASSTQPRQVQNEQFF,TGCGCCAGCAGCACGCAACCCAGACAGGTCCAGAATGAGCAGTTCTTC,TRBV5-1,TRBJ2-1,.,.
CASSRGTGELFF,TGTGCCAGCAGCAGGGGGACCGGGGAGCTGTTTTTT,TRBV6-5,TRBJ2-2,TRBD1,.
CAWSRLSPDTQYF,TGTGCCTGGAGTCGTCTGTCCCCAGATACGCAGTATTTT,TRBV30,TRBJ2-3,.,.
CATVSGTSYNEQFF,TGTGCCACCGTGTCGGGTACCTCCTACAATGAGCAGTTCTTC,TRBV11-3,TRBJ2-1,.,.
CASSQPRGGENSPLHF,TGTGCCAGCAGCCAGCCTCGAGGGGGGGAGAACTCACCCCTCCACTTT,TRBV4-2,TRBJ1-6,.,once